This TCR beta chain was profiled in a study of blood T cells in healthy people across ages. Primed by a sample-barcoded 5' primer and a J-beta primer mix, a second PCR proceeded for about 6 to 11 cycles. MiXCR was run by TCRdb on the 5' RACE reads, yielding one entry per CDR3 protein. The repertoire holds hundreds of thousands of distinct CDR3 sequences, 20% to 25% seen once, with around 3.4% in the top ten. This clonotype has ten or more counts. The V end was cut by 2 bases, the J end by 3 bases, with 16 bases between. This CDR3 is built from 16 residues. The germline CDR1 and CDR2 sequences are MDHEN and SYDVKM.

The sample taken for sequencing was blood. The chain couples TRBV28 to TRBJ2-5; possible D gene TRBD1, 5 bases. The TCR sequence derives from a man between 65 and 85 years old in good health. The DNA for the CDR3 is TGTGCCAGCAGTTTAGTAGGGGCAGTTTTAGAAGAGACCCAGTACTTC. This codes for CASSLVGAVLEETQYF.